This T cell receptor (beta chain) originates from a study of blood T cell repertoires in COVID-19. Study overall: Samples came from the United States, Italy and Spain, spanning acute and convalescent COVID-19. T cells, B-cell-depleted T cells, or PBMCs supplied cDNA or gDNA.

As originally analysed: Reference gene primer amplification in the assay estimated nucleated cell counts. Sequencing was performed with immunoSEQ multiplex PCR; in TCRdb, only in-frame clones are kept and a portion is missing. V and J calls and clone size are given by that table; D and trimming were obtained from the DNA. The data show approximately 260,000 clones, 90% seen once. Source material: peripheral blood. This clonotype was obtained from a woman between 35 and 50 years old with acute or convalescent COVID-19.

The CDR3 DNA reads TGTGCCAGCAGCCTTACCAGGTCTCAAGAGACCCAGTACTTC. Translation: CASSLTRSQETQYF. This chain joins TRBV7-2 and TRBJ2-5; D unclear. This CDR3 contains 14 residues. The V gene lost 5 bases and the J gene lost 2 bases, with 12 bases spanning the gap. Germline V gene sequence: CDR1 SGHTA, CDR2 FQGNSA.